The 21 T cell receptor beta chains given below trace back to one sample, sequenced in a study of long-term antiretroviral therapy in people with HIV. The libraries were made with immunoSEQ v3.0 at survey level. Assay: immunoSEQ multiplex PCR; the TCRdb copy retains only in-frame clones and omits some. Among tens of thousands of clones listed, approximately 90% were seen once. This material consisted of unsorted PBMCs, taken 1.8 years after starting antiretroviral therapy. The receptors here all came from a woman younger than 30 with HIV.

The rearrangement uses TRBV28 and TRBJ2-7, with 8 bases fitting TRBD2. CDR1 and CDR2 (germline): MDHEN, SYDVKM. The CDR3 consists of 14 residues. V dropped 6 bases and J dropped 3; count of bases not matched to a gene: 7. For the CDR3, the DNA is TGTGCCAGCAGCCTCCAACTAGCGGACTACGAGCAGTACTTC. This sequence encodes CASSLQLADYEQYF.

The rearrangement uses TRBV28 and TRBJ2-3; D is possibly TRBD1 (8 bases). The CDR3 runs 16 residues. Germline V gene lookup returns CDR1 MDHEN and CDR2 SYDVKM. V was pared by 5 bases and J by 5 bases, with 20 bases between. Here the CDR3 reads CASSLRTGLAEDTQYF. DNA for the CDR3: TGTGCCAGCAGTCTCCGGACAGGGCTAGCGGAAGATACGCAGTATTTT.

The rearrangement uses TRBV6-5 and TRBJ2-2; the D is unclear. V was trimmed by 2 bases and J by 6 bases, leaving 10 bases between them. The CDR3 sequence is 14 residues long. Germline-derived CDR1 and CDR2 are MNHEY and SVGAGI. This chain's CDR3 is CASSYDKGPGELFF. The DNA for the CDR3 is TGTGCCAGCAGTTACGATAAAGGGCCCGGGGAGCTGTTTTTT.

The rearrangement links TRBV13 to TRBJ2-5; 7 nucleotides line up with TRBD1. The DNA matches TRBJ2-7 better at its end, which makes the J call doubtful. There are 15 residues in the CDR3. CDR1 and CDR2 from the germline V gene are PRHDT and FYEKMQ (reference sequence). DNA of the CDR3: TGTGCCAGCAGCTTACCAGGGGGTATTGGCTACGAGCAGTACTTC. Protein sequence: CASSLPGGIGYEQYF.

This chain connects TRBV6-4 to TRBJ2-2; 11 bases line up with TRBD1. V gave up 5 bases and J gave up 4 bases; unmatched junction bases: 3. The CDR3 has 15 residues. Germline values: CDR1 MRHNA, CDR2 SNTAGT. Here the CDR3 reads CASSPGTGGTGELFF. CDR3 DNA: TGTGCCAGCAGTCCCGGGACAGGGGGCACCGGGGAGCTGTTTTTT.

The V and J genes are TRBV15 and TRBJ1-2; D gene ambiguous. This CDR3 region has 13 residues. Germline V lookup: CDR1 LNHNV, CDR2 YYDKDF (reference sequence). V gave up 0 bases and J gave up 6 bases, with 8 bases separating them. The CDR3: CATSRDLKNGYTF. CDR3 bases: TGTGCCACCAGCAGAGATTTAAAGAATGGCTACACCTTC.

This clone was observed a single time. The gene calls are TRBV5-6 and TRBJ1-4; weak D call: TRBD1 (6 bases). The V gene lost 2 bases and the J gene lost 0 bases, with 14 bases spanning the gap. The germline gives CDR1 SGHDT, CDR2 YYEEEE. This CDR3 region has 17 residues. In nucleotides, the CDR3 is TGTGCCAGCAGCTTCCAAGACAGGTTTGCAACTAATGAAAAACTGTTTTTT. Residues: CASSFQDRFATNEKLFF.

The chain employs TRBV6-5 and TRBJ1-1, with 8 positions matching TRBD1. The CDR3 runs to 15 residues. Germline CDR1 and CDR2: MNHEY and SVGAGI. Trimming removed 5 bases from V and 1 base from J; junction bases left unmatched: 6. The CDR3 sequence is CASSLWTGPNTEAFF. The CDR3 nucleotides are TGTGCCAGCAGTCTATGGACAGGGCCGAACACTGAAGCTTTCTTT.

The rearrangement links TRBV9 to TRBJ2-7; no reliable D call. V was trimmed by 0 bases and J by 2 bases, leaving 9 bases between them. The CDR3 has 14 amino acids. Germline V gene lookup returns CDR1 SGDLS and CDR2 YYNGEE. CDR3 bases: TGTGCCAGCAGCGTAGCCCGGGTCCCCTACGAGCAGTACTTC. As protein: CASSVARVPYEQYF. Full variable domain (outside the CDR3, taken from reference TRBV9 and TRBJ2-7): DSGVTQTPKHLITATGQRVTLRCSPRSGDLSVYWYQQSLDQGLQFLIQYYNGEERAKGNILERFSAQQFPDLHSELNLSSLELGDSALYFCASSVARVPYEQYFGPGTRLTVT.

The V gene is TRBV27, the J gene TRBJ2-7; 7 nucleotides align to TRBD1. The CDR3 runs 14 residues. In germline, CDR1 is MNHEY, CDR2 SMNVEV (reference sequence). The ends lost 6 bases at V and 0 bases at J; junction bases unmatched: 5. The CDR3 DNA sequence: TGTGCCAGCAGAAACAGGGGCCTCTCCTACGAGCAGTACTTC. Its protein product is CASRNRGLSYEQYF.

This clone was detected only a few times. The chain's CDR3 is CASSRDHFYEQYF. CDR3 bases: TGTGCCAGTAGTCGGGACCACTTCTACGAGCAGTACTTC. The genes are TRBV19 and TRBJ2-7, with D perhaps assigned TRBD1 or TRBD2 (5 bases each). This CDR3 is 13 amino acids long. Germline CDR1 and CDR2: LNHDA and SQIVND (reference sequence). The germline V and J ends were trimmed by 5 bases and 3 bases, with 11 bases remaining between them.

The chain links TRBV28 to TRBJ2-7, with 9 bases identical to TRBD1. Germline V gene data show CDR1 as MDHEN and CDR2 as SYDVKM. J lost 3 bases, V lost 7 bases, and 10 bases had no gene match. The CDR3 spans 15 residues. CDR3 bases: TGTGCCAGCACGAATACGGGGGACAGGGACTACGAGCAGTACTTC. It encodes CASTNTGDRDYEQYF.

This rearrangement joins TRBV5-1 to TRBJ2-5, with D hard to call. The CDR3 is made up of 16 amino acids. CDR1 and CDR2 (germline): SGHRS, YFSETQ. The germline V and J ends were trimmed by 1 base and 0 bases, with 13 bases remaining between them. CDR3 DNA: TGCGCCAGCAGCTTGAATGATTTTATGGACCAAGAGACCCAGTACTTC. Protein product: CASSLNDFMDQETQYF.

CDR3 coding DNA: TGTGCCAGCAGCCTTAGCCGAGGCACAGATACGCAGTATTTT. This translates into CASSLSRGTDTQYF. V usage is TRBV11-2 and J usage is TRBJ2-3; D unresolved. There are 14 residues in the CDR3. Germline V gene data show CDR1 as SGHAT and CDR2 as FQNNGV. Trimming removed 5 bases from V and 1 base from J, with 10 bases in between.

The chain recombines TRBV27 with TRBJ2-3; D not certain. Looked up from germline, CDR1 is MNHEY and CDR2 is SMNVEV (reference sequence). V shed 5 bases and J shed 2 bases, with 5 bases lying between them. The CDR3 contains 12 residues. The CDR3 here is CASSTPTDTQYF. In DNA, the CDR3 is TGTGCCAGCAGTACTCCCACAGATACGCAGTATTTT.

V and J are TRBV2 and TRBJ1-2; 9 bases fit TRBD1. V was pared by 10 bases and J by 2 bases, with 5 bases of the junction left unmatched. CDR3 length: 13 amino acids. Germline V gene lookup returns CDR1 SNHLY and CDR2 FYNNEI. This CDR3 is CATRDRANYGYTF. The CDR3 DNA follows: TGTGCCACCCGGGACAGGGCCAACTATGGCTACACCTTC.

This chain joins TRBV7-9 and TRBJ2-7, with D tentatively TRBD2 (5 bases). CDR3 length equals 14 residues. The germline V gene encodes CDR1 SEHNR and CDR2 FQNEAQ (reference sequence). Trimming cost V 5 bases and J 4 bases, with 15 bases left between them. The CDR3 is CASSLGRWEYEQYF. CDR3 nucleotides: TGTGCCAGCAGCCTAGGAAGGTGGGAGTACGAGCAGTACTTC.

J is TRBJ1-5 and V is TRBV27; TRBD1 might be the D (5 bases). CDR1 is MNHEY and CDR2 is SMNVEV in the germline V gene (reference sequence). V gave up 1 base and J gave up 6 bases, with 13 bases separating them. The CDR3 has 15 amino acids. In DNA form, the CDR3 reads TGTGCCAGCAGTTTATATGGGGGGGAGGGTCAGCCCCAGCATTTT. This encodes CASSLYGGEGQPQHF.

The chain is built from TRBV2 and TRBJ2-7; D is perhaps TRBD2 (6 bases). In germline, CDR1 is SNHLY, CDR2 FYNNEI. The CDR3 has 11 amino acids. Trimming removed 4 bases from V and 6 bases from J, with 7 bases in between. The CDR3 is CASSGEVEQYF. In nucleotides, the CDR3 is TGTGCCAGCAGTGGGGAGGTCGAGCAGTACTTC.

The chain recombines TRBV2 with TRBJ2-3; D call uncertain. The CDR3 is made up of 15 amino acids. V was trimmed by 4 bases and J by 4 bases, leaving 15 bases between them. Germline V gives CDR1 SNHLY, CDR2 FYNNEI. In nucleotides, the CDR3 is TGTGCCAGCAGTGTTGTCGGATCCCGCCCAGATACGCAGTATTTT. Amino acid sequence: CASSVVGSRPDTQYF.

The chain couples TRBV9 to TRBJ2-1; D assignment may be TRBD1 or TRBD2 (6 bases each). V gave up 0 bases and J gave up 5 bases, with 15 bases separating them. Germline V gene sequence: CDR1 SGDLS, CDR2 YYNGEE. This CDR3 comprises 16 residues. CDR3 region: CASSVDGLEGDNEQFF. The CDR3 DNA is TGTGCCAGCAGCGTAGATGGCCTGGAGGGGGACAATGAGCAGTTCTTC.